This T cell receptor beta chain emerged from a study of Ad26.COV2.S vaccination and SARS-CoV-2 variants. Study information: Ad26.COV2.S given intramuscularly, once or twice 56 days apart. Overall study results and limits: Breadth and depth estimates from TCRs may understate total T cell responses.

The assay was immunoSEQ multiplex PCR, and TCRdb's table has in-frame clones only and misses some. Among more than 300,000 clones listed, 85% were seen once. Concerning this clone itself: Its antigen is as yet unknown.

The treatment is: 19 received Ad26.COV2.S at low or high dose, single or two shots; about 5 received placebo; per-sample allocation not given. Samples were taken on day 63 after the first vaccine or placebo injection. An adult of 18-55 years in Boston served as donor. The sequence was collected from a person aged 18-60 years who received the Ad26.COV2.S COVID-19 vaccine or a placebo. The sample was peripheral blood, taken in a trial of Ad26.COV2.S vaccine versus placebo.

The CDR3 DNA sequence: TGTGCCAGTAGTACCGGACAGGGGGATCAGCCCCAGCATTTT. This encodes CASSTGQGDQPQHF. The genes are TRBV19 and TRBJ1-5; 10 positions agree with TRBD1. The CDR3 spans 14 residues. V shed 4 bases, J shed 5 bases, and the junction held 2 bases outside the gene matches. CDR1 and CDR2 (germline): LNHDA, SQIVND (reference sequence).